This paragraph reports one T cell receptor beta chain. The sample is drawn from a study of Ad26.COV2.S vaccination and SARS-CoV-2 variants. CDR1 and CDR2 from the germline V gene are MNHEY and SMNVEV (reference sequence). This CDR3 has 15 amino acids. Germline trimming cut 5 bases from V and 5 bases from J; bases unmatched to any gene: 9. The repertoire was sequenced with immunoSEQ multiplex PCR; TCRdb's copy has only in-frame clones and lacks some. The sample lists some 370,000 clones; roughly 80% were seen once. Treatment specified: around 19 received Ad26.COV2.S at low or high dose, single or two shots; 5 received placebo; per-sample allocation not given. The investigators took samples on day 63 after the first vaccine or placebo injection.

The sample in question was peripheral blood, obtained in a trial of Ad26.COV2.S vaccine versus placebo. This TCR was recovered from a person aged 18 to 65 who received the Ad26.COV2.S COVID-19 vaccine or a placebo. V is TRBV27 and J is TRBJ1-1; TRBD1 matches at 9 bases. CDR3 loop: CASSVSNRGHTEAFF. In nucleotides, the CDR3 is TGTGCCAGCAGTGTCAGCAACAGGGGGCATACTGAAGCTTTCTTT.